A selection of T cell receptor beta chains follows, all from one sample in a study of shared clonotypes between healthy human individuals. Measured with immunoSEQ multiplex PCR; TCRdb has only the in-frame clones, and not every one. The data hold about 2.4 million clones, with around 94% observed a single time. The specimen sequenced was naive CD4+ T cells sorted from blood. Every receptor here comes from a man aged 18 to 35 in good health. Both conserved end residues are part of each CDR3. D genes are given only for firm matches. The size field is filled for only some rows; it gives once, few, many or a size class.

V	size	D	J	DNA	CDR3
TRBV5-4	.	TRBD1	TRBJ1-6	TGTGCCAGCAGCGACACCGGGACAGGCGCGTATAATTCACCCCTCCACTTT	CASSDTGTGAYNSPLHF
TRBV27	.	.	TRBJ2-7	TGTGCCAGCAGTAGGACAGAAAGCTCCTACGAGCAGTACTTC	CASSRTESSYEQYF
TRBV28	.	.	TRBJ1-3	TGTGCCAGCAGTTTAGAGGGCCCTTTGAGATCTGGGAACACCATATATTTT	CASSLEGPLRSGNTIYF
TRBV7-9	few	.	TRBJ1-6	TGTGCCAGCAGCTCCCTGGAGGACTCACCCCTCCACTTT	CASSSLEDSPLHF
TRBV5-1	.	.	TRBJ1-2	TGCGCCAGCAGCGGGGGTGTAGGGGGCTACACCTTC	CASSGGVGGYTF
TRBV7-8	once	.	TRBJ2-3	TGTGCCAGCAGCTTAGTTCCTCTGACCCTGAGGGTAACAGATACGCAGTATTTT	CASSLVPLTLRVTDTQYF
TRBV9	.	TRBD2	TRBJ2-5	TGTGCCAGCAGCGTAGGGAGCGGGGTCCGGGGAGAGACCCAGTACTTC	CASSVGSGVRGETQYF
TRBV2	.	TRBD2	TRBJ2-7	TGTGCCAGCAGCGGACCGTACGGCGGGGGGAGCTCCTACGAGCAGTACTTC	CASSGPYGGGSSYEQYF
TRBV5-5	.	TRBD1	TRBJ2-7	TGTGCCAGCAGCCCTCAGGCGACAGGGACGTCCTACGAGCAGTACTTC	CASSPQATGTSYEQYF
TRBV21-1	.	.	TRBJ1-5	TGTGCCAGCAGCAAAAACCGACAGGGAGAGGGTTGCAATCAGCCCCAGCATTTT	CASSKNRQGEGCNQPQHF
TRBV11-2	once	TRBD1	TRBJ2-3	TGTGCCAGCAGCTTACTGGCGTCGAGGGGGCCAGATACGCAGTATTTT	CASSLLASRGPDTQYF
TRBV5-1	.	TRBD1	TRBJ1-1	TGCGCCAGCAGCATCCTTACAGGGGGCTCTGAAGCTTTCTTT	CASSILTGGSEAFF
TRBV30	.	.	TRBJ2-1	TGTGCCTGGGGGGCCCAATCGGAGCAGTTCTTC	CAWGAQSEQFF
TRBV6-5	.	TRBD1	TRBJ1-6	TGTGCCAGCAGCTTGGACAGGGGTGGCTCACCCCTCCACTTT	CASSLDRGGSPLHF
TRBV5-6	.	.	TRBJ2-5	TGTGCCAGCAGCTTGGGATTAGGGAGCGGTGAGACCCAGTACTTC	CASSLGLGSGETQYF
TRBV29-1	.	TRBD1	TRBJ1-1	TGCAGCGGGTCCTTCAGGGACAGGGGGGTCGCTGAAGCTTTCTTT	CSGSFRDRGVAEAFF
TRBV30	.	.	TRBJ2-2	TGTGCCTGGAGCGGGGGCTTGAGTACCGGGGAGCTGTTTTTT	CAWSGGLSTGELFF
TRBV5-4	.	.	TRBJ2-3	TGTGCCAGCAGCAAGGGGGGGAGCGCAGATACGCAGTATTTT	CASSKGGSADTQYF
TRBV7-2	.	.	TRBJ2-4	TGTGCCAGCAGCTTAGGTGGATCCATAGCCAAAAACATTCAGTACTTC	CASSLGGSIAKNIQYF
TRBV4-3	once	.	TRBJ1-6	TGCGCCAGCAGCCAAAGCTCCGGGACCTCACCTTTTTATAATTCACCCCTCCACTTT	CASSQSSGTSPFYNSPLHF
TRBV19	.	.	TRBJ2-6	TGTGCCAGTAGTATAGAGGGGCAGGGTAGCTCTGGGGCCAACGTCCTGACTTTC	CASSIEGQGSSGANVLTF
TRBV19	.	TRBD2	TRBJ2-1	TGTGCCAGTACCACCCAACTAGCGGGGGGGAACAATGAGCAGTTCTTC	CASTTQLAGGNNEQFF
TRBV23-1	.	.	TRBJ1-1	TGCGCCAGCAGTCAATCGATCGGGGTGAACACTGAAGCTTTCTTT	CASSQSIGVNTEAFF
TRBV10-1	.	.	TRBJ2-5	TGCGCCAGAGGACAGCTACCTGGGACCCAGTACTTC	CARGQLPGTQYF
TRBV2	once	.	TRBJ1-2	TGTGCCAGCAGTGGAGGGGTTAACTATGGCTACACCTTC	CASSGGVNYGYTF
TRBV6-5	.	TRBD1	TRBJ1-1	TGTGCCAGCAGTAGAGACAGGGACGCTTTCTTT	CASSRDRDAFF
TRBV18	.	TRBD1	TRBJ2-3	TGTGCCAGCTCAGATCGGGACAGTACAGATACGCAGTATTTT	CASSDRDSTDTQYF
TRBV28	.	.	TRBJ1-6	TGTGCCAGCAGTTATTCTGGAGTAGTCAATTCACCCCTCCACTTT	CASSYSGVVNSPLHF
TRBV2	.	.	TRBJ1-5	TGTGCCAGCAGTTTCGGGACACGTAATCAGCCCCAGCATTTT	CASSFGTRNQPQHF
TRBV5-4	.	.	TRBJ1-5	TGTGCCAGCAGCGTGCAGGGCAGGAACAATCAGCCCCAGCATTTT	CASSVQGRNNQPQHF
TRBV6-5	.	TRBD1	TRBJ1-2	TGTGCCAGCAGGACGTCGGACAGGAGGGTCGGGGGCTACACCTTC	CASRTSDRRVGGYTF
TRBV4-1	.	.	TRBJ2-2	TGCGCCAGCAGACAAGCTCCAGGCAGGGAAGCGGTGAACACCGGGGAGCTGTTTTTT	CASRQAPGREAVNTGELFF
TRBV30	.	.	TRBJ2-3	TGTGCCTGGGGAGTGATCACAGATACGCAGTATTTT	CAWGVITDTQYF
TRBV29-1	.	.	TRBJ2-2	TGCAGCGCCGTACCCCAGACGGTCGCCGGGGAGCTGTTTTTT	CSAVPQTVAGELFF
TRBV28	.	.	TRBJ1-1	TGTGCCAGCAGTTTTGGGTTAGTCACTGAAGCTTTCTTT	CASSFGLVTEAFF
TRBV28	.	TRBD1	TRBJ2-2	TGTGCCAGCAGTCTAGGAGGGACAGGGATCGCCGGGGAGCTGTTTTTT	CASSLGGTGIAGELFF
TRBV10-3	.	.	TRBJ1-6	TGTGCCATCAGTGCCGACAGAACTAATTCACCCCTCCACTTT	CAISADRTNSPLHF
TRBV14	.	.	TRBJ1-4	TGTGCCAGCAGCCAGATTGGTTATGAAAAACTGTTTTTT	CASSQIGYEKLFF
TRBV7-9	few	.	TRBJ1-1	TGTGCCAGCAGCAACCCCTCGGCAAACACTGAAGCTTTCTTT	CASSNPSANTEAFF
TRBV19	.	TRBD1	TRBJ1-1	TGTGCCAGTAGTCCGGGACAGCACACTGAAGCTTTCTTT	CASSPGQHTEAFF
TRBV7-9	.	.	TRBJ1-1	TGTGCCAGCAGCAACACGTTCGGGAACACTGAAGCTTTCTTT	CASSNTFGNTEAFF
TRBV28	.	.	TRBJ1-1	TGTGCCAGCAGTTCCCCGGGAAGAAGGGAAGCTTTCTTT	CASSSPGRREAFF
TRBV6-1	once	.	TRBJ1-5	TGTGCCAGTTTGGGGGATAGCAATCAGCCCCAGCATTTT	CASLGDSNQPQHF
TRBV11-3	.	.	TRBJ2-7	TGTGCCAGCAGCTTAGACGGACACTTGGAGTACTTC	CASSLDGHLEYF
TRBV18	.	TRBD2	TRBJ2-7	TGTGCCAGCTCACAAGGGACTAGCTTCCCATACGAGCAGTACTTC	CASSQGTSFPYEQYF
TRBV6-5	.	TRBD1	TRBJ1-6	TGTGCCAGCAGCCCCAGGGGGGCACCCCTCCACTTT	CASSPRGAPLHF
TRBV23-1	once	.	TRBJ2-7	TGCGCCGGGGGGTACGTCGAGACAGGTTACCCCTCAGTCTACGAGCAGTACTTC	CAGGYVETGYPSVYEQYF
TRBV7-2	.	TRBD1	TRBJ1-6	TGTGCCAGCAGCTTCGGACAGGGACATAATTCACCCCTCCACTTT	CASSFGQGHNSPLHF
TRBV5-1	once	.	TRBJ2-3	TGCGCCAGCAGCTTGCCAGGAACAGATACGCAGTATTTT	CASSLPGTDTQYF
TRBV6-1	.	TRBD1	TRBJ1-2	TGTGCCAGCAGTGCCGGGACAGGGGGAGGTAACTATGGCTACACCTTC	CASSAGTGGGNYGYTF
TRBV5-1	.	.	TRBJ2-5	TGCGCCAGCAGCCAACCCCAGGGGTCTGGAGAGACCCAGTACTTC	CASSQPQGSGETQYF
TRBV19	.	.	TRBJ2-3	TGTGCCAGTAGCATGCAAGGGAGCTCAGATACGCAGTATTTT	CASSMQGSSDTQYF
TRBV5-1	.	.	TRBJ1-3	TGCGCCAGCAGCTTGGAGGGACCGAGCTCTGGAAACACCATATATTTT	CASSLEGPSSGNTIYF
TRBV7-2	.	.	TRBJ2-7	TGTGCCAGCAGCCGGACGCATAATTCCTACGAGCAGTACTTC	CASSRTHNSYEQYF
TRBV5-8	.	TRBD1	TRBJ1-2	TGTGCCAGCAGCTCTCGGGACAGGGTCGGCTACACCTTC	CASSSRDRVGYTF
TRBV12-5	.	.	TRBJ1-1	TGTGCTAGTGGTTTCGTGACGAACACTGAAGCTTTCTTT	CASGFVTNTEAFF
TRBV2	.	.	TRBJ2-2	TGTGCCAGCAGGGTACAGGTAACCGGGGAGCTGTTTTTT	CASRVQVTGELFF
TRBV27	.	.	TRBJ2-2	TGTGCCAGCAGGCCCGGGCATTTCGCCGGGGAGCTGTTTTTT	CASRPGHFAGELFF
TRBV7-7	.	.	TRBJ2-5	TGTGCTAGCAGCGTCAGGGTCCAAGAGACCCAGTACTTC	CASSVRVQETQYF
TRBV10-3	few	.	TRBJ1-5	TGTGCCTCCAGTAGGGAGCAGAATCAGCCCCAGCATTTT	CASSREQNQPQHF